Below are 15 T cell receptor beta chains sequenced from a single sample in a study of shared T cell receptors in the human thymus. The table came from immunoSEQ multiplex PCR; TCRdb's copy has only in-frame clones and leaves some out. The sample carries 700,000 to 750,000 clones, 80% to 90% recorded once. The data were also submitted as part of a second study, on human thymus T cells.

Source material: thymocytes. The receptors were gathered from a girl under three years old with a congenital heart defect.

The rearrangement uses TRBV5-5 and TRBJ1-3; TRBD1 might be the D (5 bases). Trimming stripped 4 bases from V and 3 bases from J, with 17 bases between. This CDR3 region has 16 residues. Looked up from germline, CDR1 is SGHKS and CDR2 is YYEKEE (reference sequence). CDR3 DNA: TGTGCCAGCAGCCTCATCAGGGCGGGGGTTGGAAACACCATATATTTT. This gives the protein CASSLIRAGVGNTIYF.

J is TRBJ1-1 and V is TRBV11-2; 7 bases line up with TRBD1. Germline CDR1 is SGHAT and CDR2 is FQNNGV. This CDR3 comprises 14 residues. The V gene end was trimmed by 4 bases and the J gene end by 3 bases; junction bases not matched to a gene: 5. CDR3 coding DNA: TGTGCCAGCAGCTATCGGGACAGATACACTGAAGCTTTCTTT. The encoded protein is CASSYRDRYTEAFF.

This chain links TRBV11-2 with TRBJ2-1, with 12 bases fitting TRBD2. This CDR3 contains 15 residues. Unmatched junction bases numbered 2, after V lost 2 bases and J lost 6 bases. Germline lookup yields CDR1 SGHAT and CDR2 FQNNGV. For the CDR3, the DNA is TGTGCCAGCAGCTTAAGGACTAGCGGGGTCAATGAGCAGTTCTTC. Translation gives CASSLRTSGVNEQFF.

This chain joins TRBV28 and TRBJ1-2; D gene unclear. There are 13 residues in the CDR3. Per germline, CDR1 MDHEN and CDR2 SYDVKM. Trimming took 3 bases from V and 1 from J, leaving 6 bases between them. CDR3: CASSFGNNYGYTF. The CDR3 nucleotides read TGTGCCAGCAGTTTCGGGAATAACTATGGCTACACCTTC.

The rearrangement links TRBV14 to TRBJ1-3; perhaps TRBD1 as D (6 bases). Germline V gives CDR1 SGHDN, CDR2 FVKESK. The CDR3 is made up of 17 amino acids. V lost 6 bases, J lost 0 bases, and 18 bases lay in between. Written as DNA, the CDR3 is TGTGCCAGCAGACAGCGGATAACAGGGAGCTCTGGAAACACCATATATTTT. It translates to CASRQRITGSSGNTIYF.

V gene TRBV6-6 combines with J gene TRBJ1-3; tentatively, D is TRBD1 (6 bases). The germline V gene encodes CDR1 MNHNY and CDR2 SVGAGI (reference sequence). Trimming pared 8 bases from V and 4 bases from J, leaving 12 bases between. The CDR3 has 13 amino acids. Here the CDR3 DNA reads TGTGCCAGCTACTCAGGGGTCGGAAACACCATATATTTT. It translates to CASYSGVGNTIYF.

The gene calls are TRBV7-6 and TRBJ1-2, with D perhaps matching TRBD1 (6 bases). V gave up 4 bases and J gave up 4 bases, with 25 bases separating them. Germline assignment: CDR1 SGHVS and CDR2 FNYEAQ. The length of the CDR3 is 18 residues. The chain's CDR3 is CASSSDGTRTLKRYGYTF. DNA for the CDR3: TGTGCCAGCAGCTCAGACGGGACAAGAACTTTAAAACGCTATGGCTACACCTTC.

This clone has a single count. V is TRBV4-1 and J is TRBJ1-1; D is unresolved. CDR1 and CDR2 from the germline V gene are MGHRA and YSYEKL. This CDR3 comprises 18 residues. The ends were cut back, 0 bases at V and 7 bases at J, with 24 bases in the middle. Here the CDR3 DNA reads TGCGCCAGCAGCCAAGAGCAAAGGCTGACGGGTGCAATTTGTGAAGCTTTCTTT. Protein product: CASSQEQRLTGAICEAFF.

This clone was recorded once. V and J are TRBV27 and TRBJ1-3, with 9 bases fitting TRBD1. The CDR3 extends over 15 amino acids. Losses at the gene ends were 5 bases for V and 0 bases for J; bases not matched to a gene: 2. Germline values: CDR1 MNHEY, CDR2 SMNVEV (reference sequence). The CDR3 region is CASSRDRDSGNTIYF. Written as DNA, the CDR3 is TGTGCCAGCAGTCGGGACAGGGACTCTGGAAACACCATATATTTT.

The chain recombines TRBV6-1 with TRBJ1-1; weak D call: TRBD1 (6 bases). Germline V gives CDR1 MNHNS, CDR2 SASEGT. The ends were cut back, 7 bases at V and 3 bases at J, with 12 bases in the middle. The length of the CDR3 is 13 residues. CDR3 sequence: CASIGGPDTEAFF. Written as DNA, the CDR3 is TGTGCCAGCATCGGGGGGCCGGACACTGAAGCTTTCTTT.

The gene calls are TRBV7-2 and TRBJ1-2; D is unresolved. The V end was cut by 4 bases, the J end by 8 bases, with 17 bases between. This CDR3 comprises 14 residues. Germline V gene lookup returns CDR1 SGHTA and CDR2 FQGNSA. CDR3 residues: CASSSSPAASGYTF. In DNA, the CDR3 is TGTGCCAGCAGCTCTAGCCCGGCGGCTTCGGGCTACACCTTC.

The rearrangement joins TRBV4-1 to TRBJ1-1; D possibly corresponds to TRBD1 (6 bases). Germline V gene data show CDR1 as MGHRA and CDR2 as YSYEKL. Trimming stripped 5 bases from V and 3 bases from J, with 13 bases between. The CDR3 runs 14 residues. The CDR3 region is CASSYRQGYTEAFF. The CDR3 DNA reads TGCGCCAGCAGCTATCGCCAGGGGTACACTGAAGCTTTCTTT.

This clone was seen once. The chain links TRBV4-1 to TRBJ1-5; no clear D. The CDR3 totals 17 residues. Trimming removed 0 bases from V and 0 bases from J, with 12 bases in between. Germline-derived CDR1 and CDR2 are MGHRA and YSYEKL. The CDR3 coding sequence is TGCGCCAGCAGCCAAGATGTTAGGGAGTATAGCAATCAGCCCCAGCATTTT. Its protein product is CASSQDVREYSNQPQHF.

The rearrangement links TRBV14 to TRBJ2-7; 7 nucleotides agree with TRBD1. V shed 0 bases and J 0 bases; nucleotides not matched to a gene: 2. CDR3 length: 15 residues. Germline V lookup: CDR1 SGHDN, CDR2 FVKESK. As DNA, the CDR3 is TGTGCCAGCAGCCAAGACTCAGGGGGCTCCTACGAGCAGTACTTC. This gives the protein CASSQDSGGSYEQYF.

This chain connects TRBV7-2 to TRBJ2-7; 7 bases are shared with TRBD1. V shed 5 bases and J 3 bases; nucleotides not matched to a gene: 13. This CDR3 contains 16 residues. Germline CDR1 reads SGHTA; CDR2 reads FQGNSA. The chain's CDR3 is CASSPTRDSPYYEQYF. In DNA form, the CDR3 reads TGTGCCAGCAGCCCAACCCGGGACAGTCCTTACTACGAGCAGTACTTC.